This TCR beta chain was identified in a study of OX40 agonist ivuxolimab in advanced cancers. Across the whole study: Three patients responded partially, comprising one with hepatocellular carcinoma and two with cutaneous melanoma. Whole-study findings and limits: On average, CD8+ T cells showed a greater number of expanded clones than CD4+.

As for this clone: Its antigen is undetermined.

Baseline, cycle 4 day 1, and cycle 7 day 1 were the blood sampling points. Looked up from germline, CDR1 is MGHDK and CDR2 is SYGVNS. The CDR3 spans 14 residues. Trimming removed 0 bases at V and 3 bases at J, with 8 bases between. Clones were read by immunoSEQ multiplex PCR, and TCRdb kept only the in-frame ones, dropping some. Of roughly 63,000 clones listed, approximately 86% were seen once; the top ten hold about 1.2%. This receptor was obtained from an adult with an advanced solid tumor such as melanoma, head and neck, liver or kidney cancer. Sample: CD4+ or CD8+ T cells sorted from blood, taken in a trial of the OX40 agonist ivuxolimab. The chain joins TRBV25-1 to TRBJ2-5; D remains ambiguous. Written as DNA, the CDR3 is TGTGCCAGCAGTGAATATACGGCAAAAGAGACCCAGTACTTC. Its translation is CASSEYTAKETQYF.